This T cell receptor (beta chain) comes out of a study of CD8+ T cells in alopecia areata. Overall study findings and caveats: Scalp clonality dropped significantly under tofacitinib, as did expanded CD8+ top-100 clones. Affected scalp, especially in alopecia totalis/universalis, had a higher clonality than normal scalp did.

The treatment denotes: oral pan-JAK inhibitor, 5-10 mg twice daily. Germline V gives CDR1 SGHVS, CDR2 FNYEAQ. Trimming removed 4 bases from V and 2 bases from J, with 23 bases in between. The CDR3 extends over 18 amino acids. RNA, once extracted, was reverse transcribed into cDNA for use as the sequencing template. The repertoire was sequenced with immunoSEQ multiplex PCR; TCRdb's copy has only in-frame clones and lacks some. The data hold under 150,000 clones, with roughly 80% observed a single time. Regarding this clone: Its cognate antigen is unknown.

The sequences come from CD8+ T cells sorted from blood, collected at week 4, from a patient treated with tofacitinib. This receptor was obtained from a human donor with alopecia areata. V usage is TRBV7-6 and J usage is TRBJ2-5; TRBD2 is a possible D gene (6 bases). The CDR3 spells CASSSVGGASVGQETQYF. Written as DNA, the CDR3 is TGTGCCAGCAGCTCCGTCGGCGGGGCCTCAGTGGGACAAGAGACCCAGTACTTC.